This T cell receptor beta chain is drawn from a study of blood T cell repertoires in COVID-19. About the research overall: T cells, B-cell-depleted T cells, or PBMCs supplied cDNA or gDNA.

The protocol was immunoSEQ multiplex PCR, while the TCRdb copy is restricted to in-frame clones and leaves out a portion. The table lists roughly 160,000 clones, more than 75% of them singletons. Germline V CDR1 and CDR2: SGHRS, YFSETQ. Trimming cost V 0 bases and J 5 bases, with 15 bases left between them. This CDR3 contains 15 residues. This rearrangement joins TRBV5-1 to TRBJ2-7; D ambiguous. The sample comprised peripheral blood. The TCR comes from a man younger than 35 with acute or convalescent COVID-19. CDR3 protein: CASSLALKDTHEQYF. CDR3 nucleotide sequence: TGCGCCAGCAGCTTGGCCCTCAAAGACACCCACGAGCAGTACTTC. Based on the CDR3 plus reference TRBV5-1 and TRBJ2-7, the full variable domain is KAGVTQTPRYLIKTRGQQVTLSCSPISGHRSVSWYQQTPGQGLQFLFEYFSETQRNKGNFPGRFSGRQFSNSRSEMNVSTLELGDSALYLCASSLALKDTHEQYFGPGTRLTVT.